Sequencing of this T cell receptor (beta chain) was carried out in a study of blood T cells in healthy people across ages. Trimming at V came to 7 bases and at J to 5 bases, leaving 16 bases not matched to a gene. Germline V lookup: CDR1 MNHEY, CDR2 SVGEGT. The CDR3 covers 17 residues. Overall study results and limits: Possibly, changes in expanded clonotypes were confounded because donor CMV status was unknown. Age brought a roughly linear fall in TCR beta diversity measured per million T cells. Naive T cell percentage by flow cytometry tracked strongly with beta diversity.

The use of a sample-barcoded 5' primer and a J-beta primer mix characterized a second PCR of about 6 to 11 cycles. From the 5' RACE reads, TCRdb called clonotypes with MiXCR, one entry per CDR3 protein. This table holds about 380,000 distinct CDR3 sequences, 50% to 60% found once. This clonotype was detected only once. Its antigen remains unidentified. This TCR came from a man between 60 and 70 years old in good health. Sequencing was performed on blood. This sequence joins TRBV6-2 or TRBV6-3 and TRBJ1-1; 10 bases fit TRBD1. CDR3 DNA: TGTGCCAGCAAACCACCCGGGACAGGGGTATCGCGGACTGAAGCTTTCTTT. Residues: CASKPPGTGVSRTEAFF.